Presented here are 26 T cell receptor beta chains from one specimen sequenced in a study of blood T cell repertoires in COVID-19. Sequencing used immunoSEQ multiplex PCR; TCRdb keeps in-frame clones, though not all of them. The sample carries roughly 290,000 clones, 89% recorded once. The source material was peripheral blood. All receptors derive from an older woman with acute or convalescent COVID-19.

The V and J genes are TRBV4-3 and TRBJ1-3, with a tentative D call TRBD1 (5 bases). V lost 1 base to trimming and J lost 2 bases, with 18 bases between them. Germline V CDR1 and CDR2: LGHNA, YSLEER. CDR3 length: 18 amino acids. CDR3 bases: TGCGCCAGCAGCCAAGTGGCCCCAATAGGGGCCACTGGAAACACCATATATTTT. It yields the protein CASSQVAPIGATGNTIYF.

This chain uses TRBV6-2 or TRBV6-3 with TRBJ2-1, with 10 bases aligning to TRBD2. Per the germline V gene, CDR1 is MNHEY and CDR2 is SVGEGT. Trimming cost V 2 bases and J 4 bases; bases outside gene matches: 14. This CDR3 has 19 residues. CDR3 coding DNA: TGTGCCAGCAGTTACCCCGGCGAACTAGCGGGATGGGGATACAATGAGCAGTTCTTC. It encodes CASSYPGELAGWGYNEQFF.

The chain recombines TRBV12-3 or TRBV12-4 with TRBJ2-1, with a weak D call TRBD1 (5 bases). The CDR3 is 12 amino acids. V was trimmed by 3 bases and J by 15 bases, leaving 15 bases between them. The CDR3 DNA reads as TGTGCCAGCAGTTTGATGGACAAGACTCTGTTCTTC. It codes for CASSLMDKTLFF.

The CDR3 sequence: CASSVERENYGYTF. The CDR3 region has the DNA TGTGCCAGCAGCGTAGAAAGGGAGAACTATGGCTACACCTTC. The chain joins TRBV9 to TRBJ1-2; D ambiguous. Germline loops: CDR1 SGDLS, CDR2 YYNGEE. CDR3 size: 14 residues. The V gene lost 0 bases and the J gene lost 2 bases, with 8 bases spanning the gap. Based on the CDR3 plus reference TRBV9 and TRBJ1-2, the full variable domain is DSGVTQTPKHLITATGQRVTLRCSPRSGDLSVYWYQQSLDQGLQFLIQYYNGEERAKGNILERFSAQQFPDLHSELNLSSLELGDSALYFCASSVERENYGYTFGSGTRLTVV.

V usage is TRBV9 and J usage is TRBJ2-5; D is possibly TRBD2 (6 bases). Trimming cost V 2 bases and J 4 bases, with 6 bases left between them. The CDR3 has 12 residues. CDR1 and CDR2 (germline): SGDLS, YYNGEE. CDR3 sequence (DNA): TGTGCCAGCAGCGTGGGGGGAGAGACCCAGTACTTC. Protein product: CASSVGGETQYF.

The chain joins TRBV27 to TRBJ2-1, with D possibly being TRBD2 (5 bases). Germline assignment: CDR1 MNHEY and CDR2 SMNVEV (reference sequence). This CDR3 comprises 13 residues. V lost 11 bases and J 4 bases, leaving 15 bases between the germline ends. CDR3 residues: CAAAPGLYNEQFF. In nucleotides, the CDR3 is TGTGCCGCCGCCCCTGGACTTTACAATGAGCAGTTCTTC.

The V gene is TRBV7-9, the J gene TRBJ1-6; 10 positions match TRBD1. V was pared by 4 bases and J by 9 bases, with 6 bases of the junction left unmatched. CDR3 length equals 15 residues. Looked up from germline, CDR1 is SEHNR and CDR2 is FQNEAQ (reference sequence). CDR3 nucleotide sequence: TGTGCCAGCAGCTCGTCGGGACAGGGGAGTTCACCCCTCCACTTT. As protein: CASSSSGQGSSPLHF.

The chain employs TRBV27 and TRBJ2-5, with 10 bases that match TRBD1. This CDR3 is built from 16 residues. The germline V gene has CDR1 MNHEY and CDR2 SMNVEV (reference sequence). Trimming took 4 bases from V and 2 from J; bases not matched to a gene: 7. The DNA for the CDR3 is TGTGCCAGCAGTTCTTATGGGGACAGGGGACAAGAGACCCAGTACTTC. Its translation is CASSSYGDRGQETQYF.

This clone appeared a single time. V usage is TRBV7-9 and J usage is TRBJ1-2; 8 bases fit TRBD1. Germline V gene data show CDR1 as SEHNR and CDR2 as FQNEAQ (reference sequence). The CDR3 runs 14 residues. The ends lost 1 base at V and 7 bases at J; junction bases unmatched: 5. CDR3 nucleotide sequence: TGTGCCAGCAGCTTAGACGCCAGGGGGCTTGGCTACACCTTC. Its protein product is CASSLDARGLGYTF.

The chain is built from TRBV27 and TRBJ1-5, with a weak D call TRBD1 (6 bases). The V gene's germline CDR1 is MNHEY and CDR2 SMNVEV (reference sequence). The V gene lost 3 bases and the J gene lost 6 bases, with 9 bases spanning the gap. This CDR3 is 13 amino acids long. The CDR3 DNA reads TGTGCCAGCAGTTTGAACAGGGTTCAGCCCCAGCATTTT. Encoded protein: CASSLNRVQPQHF.

The V and J genes are TRBV11-2 and TRBJ1-2, with TRBD1 identical over 11 bases. V shed 5 bases and J 4 bases; nucleotides not matched to a gene: 6. The CDR3 has 15 amino acids. CDR1 and CDR2 from the germline V gene are SGHAT and FQNNGV. The CDR3 spells CASSQGQGVSYGYTF. The CDR3 region has the DNA TGTGCCAGCAGCCAGGGACAGGGGGTTTCCTATGGCTACACCTTC.

The J gene is TRBJ2-2, the V gene TRBV3-1 (or the pseudogene TRBV3-2); maybe TRBD1 (6 bases). This CDR3 contains 16 residues. V was cut by 4 bases and J by 1 base, with 13 bases left in between. Looked up from germline, CDR1 is LGHDT and CDR2 is YNNKEL (reference sequence). The CDR3 here is CASSRTANRNTGELFF. The CDR3 bases are TGTGCCAGCAGCCGGACAGCGAACAGGAACACCGGGGAGCTGTTTTTT.

The chain links TRBV6-6 to TRBJ1-3, with D possibly being TRBD1 (6 bases). V was pared by 6 bases and J by 0 bases, with 12 bases between. This CDR3 is 15 amino acids long. Per germline, CDR1 MNHNY and CDR2 SVGAGI (reference sequence). DNA of the CDR3: TGTGCCAGCAGACGGACGGACAGCTCTGGAAACACCATATATTTT. This encodes CASRRTDSSGNTIYF.

In its sample, this clone was seen a few times. The chain is built from TRBV19 and TRBJ1-6, with D possibly matching TRBD1 (6 bases). The ends were cut back, 5 bases at V and 6 bases at J, with 8 bases in the middle. The CDR3 spans 13 residues. Germline V gene lookup returns CDR1 LNHDA and CDR2 SQIVND (reference sequence). CDR3 sequence: CASSRTVNSPLHF. Written as DNA, the CDR3 is TGTGCCAGTAGTCGGACAGTTAATTCACCCCTCCACTTT.

This clone has just one count. The V and J genes are TRBV19 and TRBJ1-1; 9 bases are shared with TRBD1. V lost 1 base to trimming and J lost 4 bases; unmatched junction nucleotides: 4. From germline, CDR1 is LNHDA and CDR2 SQIVND (reference sequence). The CDR3 extends over 15 amino acids. The CDR3 region is CASSIVATGGTEAFF. CDR3 nucleotide sequence: TGTGCCAGTAGTATAGTGGCGACAGGGGGCACTGAAGCTTTCTTT.

This clone is a singleton in its sample. The J gene is TRBJ2-3, the V gene TRBV9; D perhaps matches TRBD2 (5 bases). In germline, CDR1 is SGDLS, CDR2 YYNGEE. V gave up 4 bases and J gave up 5 bases, with 14 bases separating them. This CDR3 region has 14 residues. CDR3 protein: CASSPPEAIDTQYF. The CDR3, as DNA: TGTGCCAGCAGCCCCCCGGAGGCGATAGATACGCAGTATTTT.

V gene TRBV5-1 combines with J gene TRBJ2-1, with 11 bases lining up with TRBD1. The germline V gene has CDR1 SGHRS and CDR2 YFSETQ. The CDR3 loop spans 19 amino acids. Unmatched junction bases numbered 15, after V lost 0 bases and J lost 7 bases. CDR3 sequence: CASSLALASDRGHWNEQFF. CDR3 nucleotides: TGCGCCAGCAGCTTGGCCTTAGCCTCGGACAGGGGGCATTGGAATGAGCAGTTCTTC. The variable domain in full, with the rest retrieved from reference TRBV5-1 and TRBJ2-1, is KAGVTQTPRYLIKTRGQQVTLSCSPISGHRSVSWYQQTPGQGLQFLFEYFSETQRNKGNFPGRFSGRQFSNSRSEMNVSTLELGDSALYLCASSLALASDRGHWNEQFFGPGTRLTVL.

J is TRBJ2-7 and V is TRBV6-6, with 16 bases that match TRBD2. This CDR3 contains 18 residues. Germline lookup yields CDR1 MNHNY and CDR2 SVGAGI (reference sequence). J lost 3 bases, V lost 6 bases, and 11 bases had no gene match. The CDR3 protein is CASSRATGTSGRVYEQYF. The DNA for the CDR3 is TGTGCCAGCAGCCGAGCAACAGGGACTAGCGGGAGGGTCTACGAGCAGTACTTC.

This chain joins TRBV5-5 and TRBJ1-4; perhaps TRBD1 as D (6 bases). This CDR3 contains 16 residues. Germline CDR1 and CDR2: SGHKS and YYEKEE (reference sequence). Trimming left V 6 bases short and J 4 bases short, with 19 bases between. The CDR3 is CASKFVLDSVNEKLFF. CDR3 sequence (DNA): TGTGCCAGCAAGTTTGTGCTGGACAGCGTTAATGAAAAACTGTTTTTT.

CDR3 coding DNA: TGTGCCATCAGTGAGTCCCGGGACAGGAACACTGAAGCTTTCTTT. Protein product: CAISESRDRNTEAFF. V is TRBV10-3 and J is TRBJ1-1, with TRBD1 identical over 7 bases. The CDR3 runs to 15 residues. Germline V gene data show CDR1 as ENHRY and CDR2 as SYGVKD. J was trimmed by 1 base and V by 0 bases; bases with no gene match: 2.

V usage is TRBV28 and J usage is TRBJ1-5; 7 bases line up with TRBD1. The V and J ends lost 5 bases and 10 bases, in that order; junction bases with no gene match: 11. CDR3 length: 14 amino acids. The germline CDR1 and CDR2 sequences are MDHEN and SYDVKM. DNA for the CDR3: TGTGCCAGCAGTCCGGACAGGCTCAACGGACCCCAGCATTTT. This sequence encodes CASSPDRLNGPQHF.

CDR3 region: CASSPTGRNTEAFF. The CDR3 DNA reads as TGTGCCAGTAGCCCGACTGGCCGGAACACTGAAGCTTTCTTT. This chain connects TRBV19 to TRBJ1-1; D gene uncertain. V gave up 6 bases and J gave up 1 base, with 12 bases separating them. This CDR3 has 14 amino acids. CDR1 and CDR2 (germline): LNHDA, SQIVND (reference sequence).

V is TRBV2 and J is TRBJ2-7; no clear D. The CDR3 runs 15 residues. CDR1 and CDR2 from the germline V gene are SNHLY and FYNNEI. V was pared by 3 bases and J by 0 bases, with 12 bases between. The CDR3 region has the DNA TGTGCCAGCAGTGAGGGCCGGCCCGACTCCTACGAGCAGTACTTC. As protein: CASSEGRPDSYEQYF.

This clone was seen a single time. This chain links TRBV2 with TRBJ2-1; 7 nucleotides match TRBD2. The CDR3 consists of 13 residues. V was clipped by 6 bases and J by 8 bases; unmatched bases: 7. Per the germline V gene, CDR1 is SNHLY and CDR2 is FYNNEI. CDR3 loop: CASRGEGRHEQFF. CDR3 in DNA: TGTGCCAGCAGGGGGGAGGGCCGGCATGAGCAGTTCTTC.

This chain uses TRBV9 with TRBJ2-1; the D gene is possibly TRBD2 (6 bases). This CDR3 has 17 residues. The germline V and J ends were trimmed by 3 bases and 1 base, with 17 bases remaining between them. The V gene's germline CDR1 is SGDLS and CDR2 YYNGEE. The CDR3 DNA reads as TGTGCCAGCAGCGGGTTTAGGGCGAGCGGGTCCTACAATGAGCAGTTCTTC. Translating gives CASSGFRASGSYNEQFF.

The CDR3 region is CASSRLAGGGEQFF. The CDR3 DNA is TGTGCCAGCAGTCGGCTAGCGGGAGGAGGTGAGCAGTTCTTC. The chain carries TRBV6-2 or TRBV6-3 and TRBJ2-1, with 11 bases matching TRBD2. The CDR3 length is 14 residues. The V segment lost 5 bases and the J segment 9 bases; nucleotides outside the gene matches: 6. CDR1 and CDR2 from the germline V gene are MNHEY and SVGEGT.